This entry describes one T cell receptor beta chain. The clone's antigen remains unknown. Base qualities are not recorded, but no much larger clone differs from it by a single base. These data belong to a study of shared clonotypes between healthy human individuals (dated by TCRdb to 2018 to 2020). Regarding the study in general: Two women and three men aged 18 to 49 years were included in the cohort. Blood TCR repertoires of a handful of healthy adults were deeply sequenced to estimate repertoire size and the extent of clonotype sharing between individuals. Libraries were prepared and TCR repertoires were sequenced by different laboratories using diverse techniques, in order to increase sequencing depth and limit assay-specific biases. Between about 0.94 and 8.9 billion PBMCs per donor were obtained by leukapheresis.

Using the deep immunoSEQ assay, TCR CDR3 regions were amplified from genomic DNA by multiplex PCR. Extracted genomic DNA from each cell subset was spread evenly across all wells of several immunoSEQ 96-well plates, with each plate serving as a replicate. Each replicate PCR for unsorted PBMC received roughly 300 ng genomic DNA, equal to tens of thousands of T cell genomes. Unsorted PBMC genomic DNA was sequenced across ten immunoSEQ deep assay plates. The purified libraries were quantified using a Qubit 3.0 fluorometer, sized with a Bioanalyzer 2100, and then quantified again using the KAPA Library Quantification kit. Every immunoSEQ 96-well plate was sequenced on a separate single-read 150-cycle Illumina NextSeq 550 flow cell. As for the authors' bioinformatics: The immunoSEQ output contained only junctional sequences without quality scores, so filtering could not match that applied to full-length reads. To assign V/J genes and CDR3, sequences were annotated using PyIR, a Python wrapper for IgBLAST v1.9, with IMGT germline references. Reads with weak V/J assignments (E-value above 1e-6), missing CDR3, stop codons, out-of-frame junctions, or ambiguous translated residues were removed. A V3J clonotype was defined by an identical inferred V gene, J gene, and CDR3 amino acid sequence. To compute the percentage overlap between repertoires, the number of shared unique clonotypes was divided by the size of the smaller repertoire. Three approaches were used to assess repertoire richness: RTK rarefaction, the Chao1 estimator, and Recon v2.1 estimates of unobserved clonotypes. The immuneACCESS repertoire file appears here via TCRdb, limited to in-frame rearrangements. These files lack a portion of the clones; in checked studies, under half of the deficit traces to unresolved V genes, and the cause of the others is not known. From that table come the V and J calls and clone size; the DNA was used to work out D and trimming. The sample yields about 450,000 clones; roughly 80% were counted once. The ten most abundant clones make up over 10% of the sample.

The donors were healthy, HIV-negative adults with no recently reported acute infections or vaccinations. Every donor was a Caucasian adult residing in Nashville, Tennessee, USA. For unsorted samples, 70 million to 95 million PBMCs were counted, and genomic DNA was extracted using the QIAamp DNA Blood Mini kit. Blood was obtained by leukapheresis, after which PBMCs were separated by Ficoll-Histopaque density gradient centrifugation and cryopreserved in liquid nitrogen vapor phase. Summary of the overall study and its limitations: Pairwise subsampling indicated that sequencing depth was expected to affect the degree of clonotype sharing among donors. The genetic and exposure-history diversity represented was limited by the small number of donors. Only blood was sampled, and tissue TCR repertoires likely differ from those in blood.

This TCR was recovered from a woman in her thirties or forties in good health. Some clones in this sample may be carry-over from other donors' samples. Material: PBMCs.

The CDR3 has the sequence CATSSRDSRTDTQYF. The bases read TGTGCCACCAGCAGCCGGGACAGCCGCACAGATACGCAGTATTTT. The chain uses TRBV15 and TRBJ2-3, with 7 bases in between that match TRBD1. For CDR1 and CDR2, the germline V gene (reference sequence) lists LNHNV and YYDKDF. From cysteine to phenylalanine, the CDR3 is 15 amino acids long. The CDR3 DNA has 45 bases and is translated from base 1. Clipping removes 3 bases from V and 1 base from J, with 4 as the unmatched junction base count.